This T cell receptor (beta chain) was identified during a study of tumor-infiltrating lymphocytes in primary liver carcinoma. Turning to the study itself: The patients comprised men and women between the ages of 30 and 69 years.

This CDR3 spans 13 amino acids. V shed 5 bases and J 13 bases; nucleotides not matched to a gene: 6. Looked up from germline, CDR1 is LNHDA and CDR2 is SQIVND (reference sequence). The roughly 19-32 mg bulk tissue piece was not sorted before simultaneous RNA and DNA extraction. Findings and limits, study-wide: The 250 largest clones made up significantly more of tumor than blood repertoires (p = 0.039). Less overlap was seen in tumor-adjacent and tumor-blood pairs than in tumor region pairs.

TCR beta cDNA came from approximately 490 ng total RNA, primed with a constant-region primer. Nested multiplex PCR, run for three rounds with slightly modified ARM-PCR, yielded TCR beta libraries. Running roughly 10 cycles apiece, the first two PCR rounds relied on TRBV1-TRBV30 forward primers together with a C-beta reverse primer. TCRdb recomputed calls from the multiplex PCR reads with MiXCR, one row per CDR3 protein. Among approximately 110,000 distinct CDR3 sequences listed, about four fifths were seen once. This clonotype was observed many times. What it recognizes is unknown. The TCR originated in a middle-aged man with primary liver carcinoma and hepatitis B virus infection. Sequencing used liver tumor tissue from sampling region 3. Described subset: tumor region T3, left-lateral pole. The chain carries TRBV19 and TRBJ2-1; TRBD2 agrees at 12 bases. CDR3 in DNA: TGTGCCAGTAGTGTACGGACTAGCGGGAATCAGTTCTTC. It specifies CASSVRTSGNQFF.